The 7 T cell receptor beta chains below come from one sample, sequenced in a study of identifying expanded T cells in peripheral blood. Method: immunoSEQ multiplex PCR; TCRdb's copy keeps in-frame clones and lacks some. The table has more than 50,000 clones, around 81% seen once. The sample was blood. The receptor source for this set is a person aged 18 to 69 in good health.

V and J are TRBV30 and TRBJ2-1, with 9 bases identical to TRBD2. Germline V lookup: CDR1 GTSNPN, CDR2 SVGIG (reference sequence). This CDR3 has 15 residues. J lost 2 bases, V lost 4 bases, and 6 bases had no gene match. CDR3 loop: CAWTGIAGAYNEQFF. For the CDR3, the DNA is TGTGCCTGGACCGGGATAGCGGGAGCCTACAATGAGCAGTTCTTC. Drawing the rest from reference TRBV30 and TRBJ2-1, the complete variable domain is SQTIHQWPATLVQPVGSPLSLECTVEGTSNPNLYWYRQAAGRGLQLLFYSVGIGQISSEVPQNLSASRPQDRQFILSSKKLLLSDSGFYLCAWTGIAGAYNEQFFGPGTRLTVL.

The chain employs TRBV11-3 and TRBJ1-3, with no clear D. The CDR3 is 17 residues long. Between the trimmed V and J ends, which lost 5 bases and 0 bases, there was a span of 17 bases. CDR1 SGHNT and CDR2 YENEEA come from the germline V gene. The DNA of the CDR3 is TGTGCCAGCAGCCAAGGCCTAGGCGGCTTCTCTGGAAACACCATATATTTT. Translation: CASSQGLGGFSGNTIYF. The full variable domain, its missing parts supplied by reference TRBV11-3 and TRBJ1-3, is EAGVVQSPRYKIIEKKQPVAFWCNPISGHNTLYWYLQNLGQGPELLIRYENEEAVDDSQLPKDRFSAERLKGVDSTLKIQPAELGDSAVYLCASSQGLGGFSGNTIYFGEGSWLTVV.

The chain combines TRBV7-2 with TRBJ2-7; 9 bases map to TRBD1. With V trimmed by 5 bases and J by 2 bases, 7 bases remained unmatched. Per the germline V gene, CDR1 is SGHTA and CDR2 is FQGNSA. This CDR3 region has 15 residues. The CDR3 region has the DNA TGTGCCAGCAGCCGCGGGACAGGGTACCCCTACGAGCAGTACGTC. Protein sequence: CASSRGTGYPYEQYV.

This clone showed up just a few times. The J gene is TRBJ2-7, the V gene TRBV5-1; 13 nucleotides agree with TRBD2. This CDR3 comprises 16 residues. J was trimmed by 5 bases and V by 0 bases; bases with no gene match: 5. CDR1 is SGHRS and CDR2 is YFSETQ in the germline V gene. The CDR3 coding sequence is TGCGCCAGCAGCTTGGGAGGGGGACTAGCGGGAAACGAGCAGTACTTC. This gives the protein CASSLGGGLAGNEQYF. Based on the CDR3 plus reference TRBV5-1 and TRBJ2-7, the full variable domain is KAGVTQTPRYLIKTRGQQVTLSCSPISGHRSVSWYQQTPGQGLQFLFEYFSETQRNKGNFPGRFSGRQFSNSRSEMNVSTLELGDSALYLCASSLGGGLAGNEQYFGPGTRLTVT.

The J gene is TRBJ2-7, the V gene TRBV11-2, with D possibly being TRBD1 (6 bases). Looked up from germline, CDR1 is SGHAT and CDR2 is FQNNGV. V was pared by 5 bases and J by 8 bases, with 22 bases between. This CDR3 is 15 amino acids long. The CDR3 DNA is TGTGCCAGCAGCCCACCGGGACAACGCTACGTGAAGCAGTACTTC. Protein: CASSPPGQRYVKQYF.

The chain recombines TRBV7-2 with TRBJ2-7; 11 nucleotides match TRBD2. V gave up 8 bases and J gave up 4 bases; unmatched junction bases: 13. This CDR3 region has 16 residues. CDR1 and CDR2 (germline): SGHTA, FQGNSA. The CDR3 here is CASGDRSSGRFYEQYF. As DNA, the CDR3 is TGTGCCAGCGGCGACCGATCTAGCGGGAGGTTTTACGAGCAGTACTTC.

The chain is built from TRBV19 and TRBJ2-2, with D possibly TRBD2 on 7 matching bases. Germline assignment: CDR1 LNHDA and CDR2 SQIVND (reference sequence). V lost 4 bases to trimming and J lost 7 bases, with 16 bases between them. The CDR3 has 15 residues. CDR3 residues: CASSTYPGGLGELFF. CDR3 bases: TGTGCCAGTAGTACCTACCCGGGGGGCCTCGGGGAGCTGTTTTTT.